Reported below is one TCR beta chain. Some clones are missing from TCRdb's copy, which holds only in-frame ones; the method was immunoSEQ multiplex PCR. Among more than 100,000 clones listed, under 80% were seen once. This sample was taken from a study of blood T cell repertoires in COVID-19. Trimming took 0 bases from V and 5 from J; bases not matched to a gene: 8. Looked up from germline, CDR1 is KGHSH and CDR2 is LQKENI. The CDR3 extends over 17 amino acids. The clonotype was recovered from a man between 65 and 85 years old with acute or convalescent COVID-19. The chain combines TRBV18 with TRBJ2-5, with 11 bases that match TRBD2. The sample comprised peripheral blood. The CDR3 DNA is TGTGCCAGCTCACCACCGATGGGACTAGCGGTTTTGGAGACCCAGTACTTC. Translated: CASSPPMGLAVLETQYF.